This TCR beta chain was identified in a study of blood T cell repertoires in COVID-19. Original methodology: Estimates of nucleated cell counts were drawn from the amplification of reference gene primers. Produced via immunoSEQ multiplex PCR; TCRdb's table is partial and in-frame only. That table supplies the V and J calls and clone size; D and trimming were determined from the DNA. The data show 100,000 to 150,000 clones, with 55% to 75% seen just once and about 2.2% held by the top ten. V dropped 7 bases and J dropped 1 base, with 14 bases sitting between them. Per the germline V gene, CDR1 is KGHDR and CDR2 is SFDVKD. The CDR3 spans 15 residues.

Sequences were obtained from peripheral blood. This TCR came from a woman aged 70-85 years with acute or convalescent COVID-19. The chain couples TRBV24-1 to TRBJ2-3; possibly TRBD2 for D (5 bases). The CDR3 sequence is CATSASGDRTDTQYF. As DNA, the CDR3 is TGTGCCACCAGCGCAAGCGGAGACCGCACAGATACGCAGTATTTT.